This T cell receptor (beta chain) was identified during a study of blood T cell repertoires in COVID-19. Across the whole study: Samples of COVID-19 (acute and convalescent) were obtained from the United States, Italy and Spain. Sources were T cells, B-cell-depleted T cells, or PBMCs; the material itself was cDNA or gDNA.

In the study's own analysis: Reference gene primer amplification gave estimated nucleated cell counts. Produced via immunoSEQ multiplex PCR; TCRdb's table is partial and in-frame only. That table furnishes V, J and clone size, whereas the DNA furnished D and trimming. This sample has hundreds of thousands of clones, with 85% to 90% found just once. The V end was cut by 3 bases, the J end by 0 bases, with 4 bases between. The CDR3 extends over 13 amino acids. Seattle patient enrollment occurred during active infection, with longitudinal follow-up thereafter. Comment on this clone: Other DNA sequences of this sample code for an identical CDR3.

This clonotype was obtained from a woman in her sixties or seventies with COVID-19, enrolled during active disease. The sample taken for sequencing was peripheral blood. The chain couples TRBV12-3 or TRBV12-4 to TRBJ2-3; no clear D gene. The CDR3 DNA reads as TGTGCCAGCAGTTTGACTAGCACAGATACGCAGTATTTT. It is translated as CASSLTSTDTQYF.